The clone carrying this T cell receptor (beta chain) has just one count. The germline CDR1 and CDR2 sequences are ENHRY and SYGVKD. The CDR3 contains 12 residues. Losses at the gene ends were 11 bases for V and 0 bases for J; bases not matched to a gene: 3. Treatment indicated: roughly 19 received Ad26.COV2.S at low or high dose, single or two shots; 5 received placebo; per-sample allocation not given. The samples date from day 63 after the first vaccine or placebo injection. The data originate from a study of Ad26.COV2.S vaccination and SARS-CoV-2 variants. The method was immunoSEQ multiplex PCR; TCRdb's version includes in-frame clones alone and lacks a portion of them. The sample shows fewer than 400,000 clones, around 85% of them seen only once.

The rearrangement uses TRBV10-3 and TRBJ1-1; 7 bases are a match to TRBD1. The TCR originated in a person between 18 and 59 years old who received the Ad26.COV2.S COVID-19 vaccine or a placebo. The sample consisted of peripheral blood, taken in a trial of Ad26.COV2.S vaccine versus placebo. The CDR3 spells CASRGMNTEAFF. The CDR3 region has the DNA TGTGCCTCCAGGGGGATGAACACTGAAGCTTTCTTT.